Listed below are T cell receptor beta chains from one sample, sequenced in a study of blood T cell repertoires in COVID-19. Some clones are missing from TCRdb's copy, which holds only in-frame ones; the method was immunoSEQ multiplex PCR. Among about 160,000 clones listed, more than 60% were seen once. Sequencing was carried out using peripheral blood. Receptor source: a man between 60 and 70 years old with acute or convalescent COVID-19. Each CDR3 is given with its conserved first and last residue. Fields, in order: clone size, J gene, D gene, V gene, CDR3 protein, CDR3 DNA. D genes are given only for firm matches. Size tells how often a clone was seen (once, few, many) or the class of an expanded clone, and some rows leave it out.

size: -; J: TRBJ1-5; D: -; V: TRBV3-1/TRBV3-2; CDR3: CASSHSLQPGSQHF; DNA: TGTGCCAGCAGCCACAGCCTCCAGCCGGGTAGCCAGCATTTT
size: -; J: TRBJ1-2; D: -; V: TRBV7-8; CDR3: CASSSGTRTNYGYTF; DNA: TGTGCCAGCAGCTCCGGGACACGAACTAACTATGGCTACACCTTC
size: -; J: TRBJ2-2; D: -; V: TRBV7-3; CDR3: CASSLMGGPGELFF; DNA: TGTGCCAGCAGCTTAATGGGGGGGCCCGGGGAGCTGTTTTTT
size: few; J: TRBJ1-1; D: TRBD1; V: TRBV5-1; CDR3: CASSFTGDTEAFF; DNA: TGCGCCAGCAGCTTTACAGGGGACACTGAAGCTTTCTTT
size: -; J: TRBJ1-1; D: -; V: TRBV19; CDR3: CASSRGRGKVTEAFF; DNA: TGTGCCAGTAGTAGGGGTCGGGGGAAGGTTACTGAAGCTTTCTTT
size: -; J: TRBJ1-3; D: -; V: TRBV21-1; CDR3: CASSKVRAGGGNTIYF; DNA: TGTGCCAGCAGCAAAGTCAGGGCCGGGGGAGGAAACACCATATATTTT
size: -; J: TRBJ1-1; D: -; V: TRBV5-1; CDR3: CASSRVGGVGTEAFF; DNA: TGCGCCAGCAGCAGGGTGGGAGGGGTAGGAACTGAAGCTTTCTTT
size: few; J: TRBJ1-2; D: -; V: TRBV6-6; CDR3: CASSPSEGYGYTF; DNA: TGTGCCAGCAGTCCCTCAGAGGGATATGGCTACACCTTC
size: -; J: TRBJ1-2; D: TRBD1; V: TRBV5-5; CDR3: CASSLAPDRVGYGYTF; DNA: TGTGCCAGCAGCTTGGCACCTGACAGGGTCGGCTATGGCTACACCTTC
size: -; J: TRBJ1-2; D: TRBD1; V: TRBV5-6; CDR3: CASSLLAGTGYGYTF; DNA: TGTGCCAGCAGCTTGCTAGCAGGGACAGGCTATGGCTACACCTTC
size: -; J: TRBJ2-1; D: -; V: TRBV3-1/TRBV3-2; CDR3: CASSQVQGGEFF; DNA: TGTGCCAGCAGCCAAGTACAGGGGGGGGAGTTCTTC
size: -; J: TRBJ1-2; D: TRBD1; V: TRBV3-1/TRBV3-2; CDR3: CASSPRLRQGQAGYTF; DNA: TGTGCCAGCAGCCCAAGATTACGACAGGGTCAGGCTGGCTACACCTTC
size: -; J: TRBJ2-7; D: -; V: TRBV12-3/TRBV12-4; CDR3: CASSLSGEQYF; DNA: TGTGCCAGCAGTTTGTCGGGCGAGCAGTACTTC
size: few; J: TRBJ2-7; D: TRBD1; V: TRBV4-1; CDR3: CASSQDTTGGGEQYF; DNA: TGCGCCAGCAGCCAAGACACGACAGGGGGCGGCGAGCAGTACTTC
size: -; J: TRBJ1-1; D: -; V: TRBV14; CDR3: CASSAGVWGAEDTEAFF; DNA: TGTGCCAGCAGCGCGGGGGTATGGGGGGCTGAGGACACTGAAGCTTTCTTT
size: -; J: TRBJ1-1; D: -; V: TRBV5-1; CDR3: CASSLQGGNTEAFF; DNA: TGCGCCAGCAGCCTACAGGGCGGAAACACTGAAGCTTTCTTT
size: -; J: TRBJ2-3; D: -; V: TRBV27; CDR3: CASSLSVGTDTQYF; DNA: TGTGCCAGCAGTTTATCGGTCGGGACAGATACGCAGTATTTT
size: -; J: TRBJ2-7; D: -; V: TRBV7-9; CDR3: CASSPTSSEQYF; DNA: TGTGCCAGCAGCCCTACCTCCTCCGAGCAGTACTTC
size: -; J: TRBJ2-5; D: TRBD2; V: TRBV7-2; CDR3: CASSLRAQIAGETQYF; DNA: TGTGCCAGCAGCTTACGCGCGCAGATAGCGGGAGAGACCCAGTACTTC
size: -; J: TRBJ2-7; D: -; V: TRBV25-1; CDR3: CASSEPRTGTYEQYF; DNA: TGTGCCAGCAGTGAACCAAGGACGGGAACCTACGAGCAGTACTTC
size: -; J: TRBJ1-2; D: TRBD1; V: TRBV7-2; CDR3: CASSPWTGGYGYTF; DNA: TGTGCCAGCAGCCCGTGGACAGGGGGATATGGCTACACCTTC
size: -; J: TRBJ1-1; D: TRBD1; V: TRBV30; CDR3: CAWSVQGFMAFF; DNA: TGTGCCTGGAGTGTACAGGGGTTTATGGCTTTCTTT
size: -; J: TRBJ2-7; D: TRBD1; V: TRBV6-5; CDR3: CASSPGQGGYEQYF; DNA: TGTGCCAGCAGTCCAGGACAGGGGGGCTACGAGCAGTACTTC
size: -; J: TRBJ1-2; D: TRBD1; V: TRBV7-2; CDR3: CASSLAVTGIIYGYTF; DNA: TGTGCCAGCAGCTTAGCGGTGACAGGGATTATATATGGCTACACCTTC
size: -; J: TRBJ1-5; D: TRBD1; V: TRBV30; CDR3: CAWSADRGDQPQHF; DNA: TGTGCCTGGAGTGCCGACAGGGGGGATCAGCCCCAGCATTTT
size: -; J: TRBJ1-2; D: TRBD1; V: TRBV15; CDR3: CATSPGDRGRAGYTF; DNA: TGTGCCACCAGTCCTGGCGACAGGGGGCGGGCTGGCTACACCTTC